The 28 T cell receptor beta chains below all came from one sample that was sequenced in a study of T cells after yellow fever vaccination. MiXCR, run by TCRdb on the 5' RACE reads, gives a single entry per CDR3 protein. The repertoire consists of approximately 600,000 distinct CDR3 sequences, with 9% to 15% occurring once and the leading ten covering 15%. The material sequenced was PBMCs, taken on the day of the yellow fever booster vaccination. The source is a man aged 25 to 40 who received the YFV17D yellow fever vaccine.

This clonotype was seen a few times. The CDR3, as DNA: TGTGCCAGCAGCCAAGATTGGGATGGCGACGAGCAGTACTTC. This translates into CASSQDWDGDEQYF. The rearrangement links TRBV4-2 to TRBJ2-7; D gene ambiguous. The CDR3 runs 14 residues. V was clipped by 0 bases and J by 5 bases, with 11 bases between them. Germline-derived CDR1 and CDR2 are LGHNA and YNFKEQ.

This clonotype was counted a few times. This sequence joins TRBV6-2 or TRBV6-3 and TRBJ2-7; 8 bases align to TRBD2. The CDR3 length is 18 residues. The germline V gene has CDR1 MNHEY and CDR2 SVGEGT. V trimming: 6 bases; J trimming: 0 bases; junction bases outside the gene matches: 16. CDR3: CASRGRTSRGRSSYEQYF. The DNA of the CDR3 is TGTGCCAGCAGGGGACGGACGTCTCGCGGGAGGTCCTCCTACGAGCAGTACTTC.

This chain joins TRBV4-1 and TRBJ2-3, with D possibly matching TRBD1 (8 bases). This CDR3 has 15 residues. Per the germline V gene, CDR1 is MGHRA and CDR2 is YSYEKL. V dropped 5 bases and J dropped 2 bases, with 14 bases sitting between them. CDR3: CASSLQGDYTDTQYF. The CDR3 DNA sequence: TGCGCCAGCAGCTTACAGGGGGACTACACAGATACGCAGTATTTT.

J is TRBJ2-7 and V is TRBV5-1, with a tentative D call TRBD1 (5 bases). Germline V lookup: CDR1 SGHRS, CDR2 YFSETQ. The CDR3 has 14 amino acids. Trimming removed 1 base from V and 3 bases from J, with 11 bases in between. The CDR3 is CASSLQGPNYEQYF. The CDR3 nucleotides read TGCGCCAGCAGCTTGCAGGGTCCGAACTACGAGCAGTACTTC.

The sample holds a few counts of this clonotype. The chain links TRBV19 to TRBJ2-1; 7 nucleotides match TRBD2. CDR3 size: 13 residues. Trimming removed 4 bases from V and 9 bases from J; junction bases left unmatched: 6. CDR1 LNHDA and CDR2 SQIVND come from the germline V gene (reference sequence). CDR3 sequence reads: CASSRGGVGEQFF. The DNA for the CDR3 is TGTGCCAGTAGTAGGGGGGGAGTCGGTGAGCAGTTCTTC.

This rearrangement joins TRBV4-2 to TRBJ2-3, with 14 positions matching TRBD2. Germline V gene data show CDR1 as LGHNA and CDR2 as YNFKEQ. There are 18 residues in the CDR3. Trimming cost V 4 bases and J 1 base; bases outside gene matches: 7. CDR3 protein: CASSPGTSGRSGTDTQYF. CDR3 coding DNA: TGTGCCAGCAGCCCGGGGACTAGCGGGAGATCGGGCACAGATACGCAGTATTTT.

V gene TRBV3-1 combines with J gene TRBJ2-1; D tentatively reads TRBD1 or TRBD2 (6 bases each). Germline CDR1 is LGHDT and CDR2 is YNNKEL (reference sequence). This CDR3 has 13 amino acids. Trimming pared 5 bases from V and 9 bases from J, leaving 14 bases between. CDR3 nucleotides: TGTGCCAGCAGCAGAGGCGGGACAATTGAGCAGTTCTTC. Translating it yields CASSRGGTIEQFF.

This clonotype turned up a few times. This chain uses TRBV11-2 with TRBJ2-5; 10 bases map to TRBD2. CDR1 is SGHAT and CDR2 is FQNNGV in the germline V gene. The CDR3 has 16 amino acids. V lost 5 bases to trimming and J lost 5 bases; unmatched junction nucleotides: 11. For the CDR3, the DNA is TGTGCCAGCAGCCCGATCCGAGCGGGAGGGTCGGAGACCCAGTACTTC. This gives the protein CASSPIRAGGSETQYF.

This clonotype was found a few times. A read error may account for a junction end that differs from germline. The chain has TRBV5-1 and TRBJ2-7; 12 nucleotides align to TRBD1. Germline values: CDR1 SGHRS, CDR2 YFSETQ. The CDR3 runs 14 residues. The chain's CDR3 is CASSSGQGARIESF. The CDR3 coding sequence is TGCGCCAGCAGCTCGGGACAGGGGGCGCGGATAGAGTCCTTC. Looking up the rest from reference TRBV5-1 and TRBJ2-7 gives the full variable domain: KAGVTQTPRYLIKTRGQQVTLSCSPISGHRSVSWYQQTPGQGLQFLFEYFSETQRNKGNFPGRFSGRQFSNSRSEMNVSTLELGDSALYLCASSSGQGARIESFGPGTRLTVT.

There are a few counts of this clonotype. The CDR3 nucleotides are TGCGCCAGCAGCTCTGACACCAAAATTGAGTTCTTC. This codes for CASSSDTKIEFF. The chain combines TRBV5-1 with TRBJ2-1; D is uncertain. Germline V gene sequence: CDR1 SGHRS, CDR2 YFSETQ. The V and J ends lost 3 bases and 14 bases respectively, with 15 bases between them. The CDR3 spans 12 residues.

The rearrangement links TRBV7-2 to TRBJ1-2, with no clear D. V was trimmed by 2 bases and J by 7 bases, leaving 11 bases between them. CDR1 is SGHTA and CDR2 is FQGNSA in the germline V gene. The CDR3 contains 13 residues. CDR3 region: CASSLNEGIGYTF. CDR3 sequence (DNA): TGTGCCAGCAGCTTAAATGAAGGGATTGGCTACACCTTC.

The chain is built from TRBV15 and TRBJ2-5; D gene ambiguous. The CDR3 contains 13 residues. Per the germline V gene, CDR1 is LNHNV and CDR2 is YYDKDF (reference sequence). Between the trimmed V and J ends, which lost 0 bases and 5 bases, there was a span of 7 bases. The CDR3 sequence is CATSRDRDETQYF. DNA of the CDR3: TGTGCCACCAGCAGAGACAGAGATGAGACCCAGTACTTC.

The V call is TRBV5-6, the J call TRBJ2-2; 8 bases fit TRBD1. The J segment lost 7 bases and the V segment lost 0 bases, leaving 8 bases of the junction unmatched. Germline V gives CDR1 SGHDT, CDR2 YYEEEE. This CDR3 has 16 residues. The CDR3 DNA is TGTGCCAGCAGCTTGGAGGGGGGACAGGTCGGCGGGGAGCTGTTTTTT. Translated, it gives CASSLEGGQVGGELFF.

This clonotype was seen repeatedly, ten times or more. This chain joins TRBV7-8 and TRBJ1-5, with D possibly TRBD1 on 5 matching bases. Trimming took 3 bases from V and 6 from J, leaving 12 bases between them. The CDR3 is 14 amino acids. CDR1 is SGHVS, CDR2 FQNEAQ, per germline. CDR3 bases: TGTGCCAGCAGCTTGAGGGAGGGGTCTCAGCCCCAGCATTTT. Its translation is CASSLREGSQPQHF.

This clonotype came up many times. The genes are TRBV10-2 and TRBJ2-7; 8 bases fit TRBD2. Germline V gene data show CDR1 as WSHSY and CDR2 as SAAADI. Losses at the gene ends were 7 bases for V and 5 bases for J; bases not matched to a gene: 19. The CDR3 consists of 17 residues. In DNA form, the CDR3 reads TGCGCCAGCATGGAGCTAGCGGGTACACCCTTCGGGAACGAGCAGTACTTC. Translated, it gives CASMELAGTPFGNEQYF.

This clonotype was found a few times. The chain carries TRBV19 and TRBJ2-7; the D is unclear. The CDR3 loop spans 14 amino acids. Germline V lookup: CDR1 LNHDA, CDR2 SQIVND (reference sequence). Trimming took 6 bases from V and 0 from J, leaving 12 bases between them. The CDR3 here is CASSQDLYSYEQYF. The CDR3 DNA sequence: TGTGCCAGTAGCCAAGACCTATACTCCTACGAGCAGTACTTC.

The chain recombines TRBV29-1 with TRBJ2-1; TRBD2 matches 7 bases. Trimming at V came to 6 bases and at J to 5 bases, leaving 10 bases not matched to a gene. Germline-derived CDR1 and CDR2 are SQVTM and ANQGSEA. The CDR3 runs 14 residues. The CDR3 nucleotides read TGCAGCGTATCCGGGACTAAACTTAACAATGAGCAGTTCTTC. It translates to CSVSGTKLNNEQFF.

The rearrangement links TRBV6-2 or TRBV6-3 to TRBJ2-6; 9 nucleotides align to TRBD2. CDR1 MNHEY and CDR2 SVGEGT come from the germline V gene. J was trimmed by 1 base and V by 2 bases; bases with no gene match: 18. This CDR3 contains 22 residues. The CDR3 is CASSYIRAGGPKLLSGANVLTF. The CDR3 DNA reads TGTGCCAGCAGTTACATTCGAGCGGGAGGCCCCAAACTTCTATCTGGGGCCAACGTCCTGACTTTC.

The table lists this clonotype with a few counts. This rearrangement joins TRBV27 to TRBJ1-5, with 7 bases aligning to TRBD1. The CDR3 is 14 residues long. V lost 3 bases to trimming and J lost 4 bases; unmatched junction nucleotides: 3. Germline V CDR1 and CDR2: MNHEY, SMNVEV (reference sequence). The DNA for the CDR3 is TGTGCCAGCAGTTTGCAGGGGGTGAATCAGCCCCAGCATTTT. It codes for CASSLQGVNQPQHF.

This clonotype came up a few times. The chain has TRBV7-9 and TRBJ2-7, with D possibly TRBD2 on 5 matching bases. This CDR3 spans 13 amino acids. Germline assignment: CDR1 SEHNR and CDR2 FQNEAQ (reference sequence). V lost 3 bases and J 4 bases, leaving 10 bases between the germline ends. CDR3 loop: CASSLTEVYEQYF. The DNA for the CDR3 is TGTGCCAGCAGCTTGACGGAGGTATACGAGCAGTACTTC.

The chain couples TRBV20-1 to TRBJ1-2, with D hard to call. CDR3 length equals 14 residues. CDR1 and CDR2 (germline): DFQATT, SNEGSKA (reference sequence). Trimming shortened V by 2 bases and J by 0 bases, and 10 bases separated the two germline ends. The CDR3 coding sequence is TGCAGTGCTAGACGGCCCGAGCCTAACTATGGCTACACCTTC. Translating it yields CSARRPEPNYGYTF.

This clonotype was seen only a few times. The chain uses TRBV5-4 and TRBJ2-3, with 15 bases aligning to TRBD2. The V and J ends lost 4 bases and 4 bases, in that order; junction bases with no gene match: 7. Germline V gene sequence: CDR1 SGHNT, CDR2 YYREEE (reference sequence). The CDR3 contains 17 residues. This chain's CDR3 is CASSRGTSGRLADTQYF. The CDR3 nucleotides are TGTGCCAGCAGCCGAGGGACTAGCGGGAGGCTGGCAGATACGCAGTATTTT.

V and J are TRBV28 and TRBJ2-3; D is ambiguous. V was shortened by 3 bases and J by 0 bases, with 7 bases between the two germline ends. In germline, CDR1 is MDHEN, CDR2 SYDVKM. The CDR3 covers 14 residues. Written as DNA, the CDR3 is TGTGCCAGCAGTTTTTCAGTTAGCACAGATACGCAGTATTTT. As protein: CASSFSVSTDTQYF. Variable domain in full (rest from reference TRBV28 and TRBJ2-3): DVKVTQSSRYLVKRTGEKVFLECVQDMDHENMFWYRQDPGLGLRLIYFSYDVKMKEKGDIPEGYSVSREKKERFSLILESASTNQTSMYLCASSFSVSTDTQYFGPGTRLTVL.

The chain is built from TRBV5-1 and TRBJ2-1, with a weak D call TRBD1 (6 bases). V lost 2 bases and J 8 bases, leaving 17 bases between the germline ends. Germline CDR1 and CDR2: SGHRS and YFSETQ. CDR3 length: 15 residues. The CDR3 spells CASSFRLDSMHEQFF. The CDR3 nucleotides are TGCGCCAGCAGCTTTCGGCTGGACAGTATGCATGAGCAGTTCTTC.

This clonotype has a handful of counts. This chain links TRBV4-3 with TRBJ2-7; TRBD1 agrees at 7 bases. CDR1 and CDR2 (germline): LGHNA, YSLEER. V gave up 1 base and J gave up 0 bases; unmatched junction bases: 6. The CDR3 runs to 16 residues. CDR3: CASSQALGGHSYEQYF. The CDR3, as DNA: TGCGCCAGCAGCCAAGCGTTAGGGGGCCACTCCTACGAGCAGTACTTC.

The V gene is TRBV5-1, the J gene TRBJ2-7, with 7 nucleotides matching TRBD1. CDR3 size: 17 residues. Per the germline V gene, CDR1 is SGHRS and CDR2 is YFSETQ. V was clipped by 4 bases and J by 0 bases; unmatched bases: 13. The chain's CDR3 is CASSHGFRDSNSYEQYF. CDR3 nucleotide sequence: TGCGCCAGCAGCCATGGTTTTCGGGACAGTAACTCCTACGAGCAGTACTTC.

This clonotype was seen a few times. The V gene is TRBV5-1, the J gene TRBJ2-2; possibly TRBD1 or TRBD2 for D (7 bases each). Per germline, CDR1 SGHRS and CDR2 YFSETQ. This CDR3 has 15 amino acids. V lost 1 base to trimming and J lost 3 bases, with 10 bases between them. In DNA, the CDR3 is TGCGCCAGCAGCTTGCAGGGGGGGCACACCGGGGAGCTGTTTTTT. It encodes CASSLQGGHTGELFF.

This sequence joins TRBV18 and TRBJ2-7, with TRBD1 identical over 8 bases. Trimming removed 5 bases from V and 7 bases from J; junction bases left unmatched: 10. This CDR3 contains 14 residues. The germline CDR1 and CDR2 sequences are KGHSH and LQKENI. The CDR3 is CASSTGQVLREQYF. As DNA, the CDR3 is TGTGCCAGCTCAACGGGACAGGTTTTGCGTGAGCAGTACTTC.